A selection of T cell receptor beta chains follows, all from one sample in a study of blood T cell repertoires in COVID-19. Generated by immunoSEQ multiplex PCR, the TCRdb table keeps only in-frame clones and is missing some. The sample holds about 140,000 clones, 80% to 85% seen once. Sequenced material: peripheral blood. Receptors were obtained from a human donor in a cohort sampled during active COVID-19. The CDR3 runs from the conserved cysteine through the conserved F or W. Each record gives: J gene, V gene, D gene, clone size, CDR3 protein, CDR3 DNA. A D gene is named only where the DNA matches it firmly. A clone size is listed for some rows: how often the clone was seen (once, few, many), or a class if it is expanded.

TRBJ1-5	TRBV4-2	-	-	CASSQEVGQGYNQPQHF	TGTGCCAGCAGCCAAGAGGTTGGGCAGGGGTACAATCAGCCCCAGCATTTT
TRBJ2-7	TRBV19	TRBD2	-	CASSLASGRGGQNYEQYF	TGTGCCAGTAGTCTGGCTAGCGGGAGAGGGGGACAGAACTACGAGCAGTACTTC
TRBJ1-1	TRBV5-4	-	-	CGYEGEYTEAFF	TGTGGATACGAGGGAGAGTACACTGAAGCTTTCTTT
TRBJ2-7	TRBV4-1	TRBD1	-	CASSPSRSGGGAEQYF	TGCGCCAGCAGCCCATCGCGGTCAGGGGGCGGGGCCGAGCAGTACTTC
TRBJ2-1	TRBV5-1	TRBD2	-	CASSSGTSGLKGSEFF	TGCGCCAGCAGCAGCGGGACTAGTGGACTCAAAGGTTCGGAGTTCTTC
TRBJ2-5	TRBV11-2	TRBD1	-	CASSRTGGETQYF	TGTGCCAGCAGCCGGACAGGGGGGGAGACCCAGTACTTC
TRBJ1-1	TRBV27	TRBD1	-	CASSPDRAPNTEAFF	TGTGCCAGCAGTCCCGACAGGGCCCCGAACACTGAAGCTTTCTTT
TRBJ2-3	TRBV28	TRBD2	-	CASSSILPAGGSGTDTQYF	TGTGCCAGCAGCTCAATCCTCCCAGCGGGAGGATCTGGCACAGATACGCAGTATTTT
TRBJ2-7	TRBV12-3/TRBV12-4	-	few	CASSSTGWGEQYF	TGTGCCAGCAGTTCAACAGGGTGGGGCGAGCAGTACTTC
TRBJ2-7	TRBV15	TRBD2	-	CATSSGGGPPYEQYF	TGTGCCACCAGCTCGGGGGGGGGACCCCCCTACGAGCAGTACTTC
TRBJ2-7	TRBV27	TRBD2	-	CASTLRGGDYEQYF	TGTGCCAGCACTCTACGCGGGGGGGACTACGAGCAGTACTTC
TRBJ2-7	TRBV3-1/TRBV3-2	TRBD2	-	CASSHPTGTSPRPYEQYF	TGTGCCAGCAGCCATCCTACCGGGACTAGCCCTAGGCCCTACGAGCAGTACTTC
TRBJ2-7	TRBV27	TRBD1	-	CASSLTTGWREQYF	TGTGCCAGCAGTTTAACGACAGGGTGGAGGGAGCAGTACTTC
TRBJ1-4	TRBV27	-	-	CASSLEGATNEKLFF	TGTGCCAGCAGTTTAGAAGGGGCAACTAATGAAAAACTGTTTTTT
TRBJ1-1	TRBV7-9	-	-	CASSSTVNTEAFF	TGTGCCAGCAGCTCCACAGTTAACACTGAAGCTTTCTTT
TRBJ2-1	TRBV6-5	-	-	CASSTTTVYNEQFF	TGTGCCAGCAGTACCACGACAGTCTACAATGAGCAGTTCTTC
TRBJ2-7	TRBV10-3	-	-	CAISESTTGTYEQYF	TGTGCCATCAGTGAGTCCACAACAGGAACCTACGAGCAGTACTTC
TRBJ2-7	TRBV6-5	-	-	CASSYGSFASSYEQYF	TGTGCCAGCAGTTATGGTAGCTTTGCTAGCTCCTACGAGCAGTACTTC
TRBJ1-6	TRBV4-2	TRBD1	-	CASSQEGQGDSPLHF	TGTGCCAGCAGCCAGGAGGGACAGGGAGATTCACCCCTCCACTTT
TRBJ2-7	TRBV18	TRBD1	-	CASSPRQGVSYEQYF	TGTGCCAGCTCACCACGACAGGGGGTAAGCTACGAGCAGTACTTC
TRBJ2-7	TRBV3-1/TRBV3-2	TRBD2	-	CASSPTSGNTYEQYF	TGTGCCAGCAGCCCGACTAGCGGGAACACCTACGAGCAGTACTTC
TRBJ1-5	TRBV19	-	-	CASSTRVGAVYQPQHF	TGTGCCAGTAGCACGCGGGTGGGGGCGGTTTACCAGCCCCAGCATTTT
TRBJ2-6	TRBV5-6	TRBD2	-	CASSWGGMANVLTF	TGTGCCAGCAGCTGGGGGGGAATGGCCAACGTCCTGACTTTC
TRBJ2-1	TRBV4-1	TRBD1	-	CASSQPGQGANEQFF	TGCGCCAGCAGCCAACCGGGACAGGGGGCAAATGAGCAGTTCTTC
TRBJ2-7	TRBV7-3	-	-	CASSPSPAAAYEQYF	TGTGCCAGCAGCCCCTCGCCTGCGGCGGCCTACGAGCAGTACTTC
TRBJ1-6	TRBV18	-	few	CASSPSPGQRHSPLHF	TGTGCCAGCTCACCCAGTCCGGGTCAGAGGCATTCACCCCTCCACTTT
TRBJ2-3	TRBV7-8	TRBD1	-	CASSLSQGADTQYF	TGTGCCAGCAGCTTATCACAGGGGGCAGATACGCAGTATTTT
TRBJ2-7	TRBV6-6	-	-	CASSWSESSYEQYF	TGTGCCAGCAGTTGGAGCGAAAGCTCCTACGAGCAGTACTTC
TRBJ1-4	TRBV6-5	-	once	CASRQGNEKLFF	TGTGCCAGCAGGCAGGGGAATGAAAAACTGTTTTTT
TRBJ1-4	TRBV6-6	-	once	CASRDRTGSNEKLFF	TGTGCCAGCAGGGATCGCACAGGGAGTAATGAAAAACTGTTTTTT
TRBJ2-7	TRBV6-2/TRBV6-3	-	many	CASSSPGRTYEQYF	TGTGCCAGCAGTTCTCCGGGGAGAACCTACGAGCAGTACTTC
TRBJ1-4	TRBV6-2/TRBV6-3	TRBD1	-	CASSPYRRTGRQANEKLFF	TGTGCCAGCAGTCCCTACCGGCGGACAGGGAGGCAAGCTAATGAAAAACTGTTTTTT
TRBJ1-1	TRBV18	TRBD1	-	CASSPTAQGLNTEAFF	TGTGCCAGCTCACCAACGGCACAGGGGTTGAACACTGAAGCTTTCTTT
TRBJ2-7	TRBV27	-	-	CASSLGASYEQYF	TGTGCCAGCAGTTTGGGGGCCTCCTACGAGCAGTACTTC
TRBJ2-2	TRBV9	-	-	CASSVVPGRSTGELFF	TGTGCCAGCAGCGTAGTTCCAGGAAGGTCGACCGGGGAGCTGTTTTTT
TRBJ2-7	TRBV5-4	-	-	CASSLAAGSIYEQYF	TGTGCCAGCAGCTTGGCAGCGGGCTCAATCTACGAGCAGTACTTC
TRBJ2-7	TRBV9	TRBD2	-	CASSVAAGGLYEQYF	TGTGCCAGCAGCGTAGCAGCGGGAGGGTTGTACGAGCAGTACTTC